Presented here are 17 T cell receptor beta chains from one specimen sequenced in a study of blood T cell repertoires in COVID-19. Sequenced by immunoSEQ multiplex PCR; TCRdb stores in-frame clones only, minus some. Of some 200,000 clones listed, about nine tenths are singletons. The sample was peripheral blood. Receptor source: a man between 50 and 59 years old with acute or convalescent COVID-19.

This chain joins TRBV18 and TRBJ1-1, with 8 bases identical to TRBD1. In germline, CDR1 is KGHSH, CDR2 LQKENI. The CDR3 loop spans 18 amino acids. V trimming: 6 bases; J trimming: 0 bases; junction bases outside the gene matches: 15. CDR3 region: CASSMMWDRRRLNTEAFF. The CDR3 coding sequence is TGTGCCAGCTCGATGATGTGGGACAGGAGAAGATTGAACACTGAAGCTTTCTTT.

This chain connects TRBV10-3 to TRBJ1-1; TRBD1 aligns across 9 bases. The CDR3 has 14 residues. V was pared by 6 bases and J by 3 bases, with 5 bases of the junction left unmatched. The germline gives CDR1 ENHRY, CDR2 SYGVKD. The CDR3 here is CAISRDREDTEAFF. The CDR3 DNA follows: TGTGCCATCAGCCGGGACAGGGAGGACACTGAAGCTTTCTTT.

V usage is TRBV7-8 and J usage is TRBJ1-5, with 9 bases fitting TRBD1. The CDR3 is 16 residues long. Germline CDR1 and CDR2: SGHVS and FQNEAQ. Trimming cost V 1 base and J 4 bases; bases outside gene matches: 5. Here the CDR3 reads CASSLVAGQGNQPQHF. The CDR3 DNA is TGTGCCAGCAGCTTAGTGGCGGGACAGGGAAATCAGCCCCAGCATTTT.

This chain connects TRBV11-2 to TRBJ2-3; TRBD2 aligns across 8 bases. The CDR3 extends over 16 amino acids. Unmatched junction bases numbered 9, after V lost 5 bases and J lost 2 bases. The germline V gene encodes CDR1 SGHAT and CDR2 FQNNGV. The chain's CDR3 is CASSPSVAGYTDTQYF. DNA of the CDR3: TGTGCCAGCAGCCCCTCCGTAGCGGGGTACACAGATACGCAGTATTTT.

This chain connects TRBV18 to TRBJ1-3; tentatively, D is TRBD1 (5 bases). This CDR3 is 14 amino acids long. With 3 bases removed from V and 2 bases from J, the gap between germline ends came to 8 bases. Germline V gene sequence: CDR1 KGHSH, CDR2 LQKENI. CDR3 coding DNA: TGTGCCAGCTCACCGGGGCCTCCTGGAAACACCATATATTTT. Translation gives CASSPGPPGNTIYF.

V is TRBV2 and J is TRBJ1-5; 8 positions match TRBD1. V was pared by 1 base and J by 4 bases, with 12 bases of the junction left unmatched. This CDR3 region has 18 residues. Germline V gene sequence: CDR1 SNHLY, CDR2 FYNNEI. The CDR3 protein is CASSEGPGRDRRNQPQHF. In DNA, the CDR3 is TGTGCCAGCAGTGAAGGTCCCGGTCGGGACAGGAGGAATCAGCCCCAGCATTTT.

This clone has a single count. J is TRBJ2-3 and V is TRBV19; weak D call: TRBD2 (6 bases). Trimming removed 6 bases at V and 4 bases at J, with 8 bases between. Per germline, CDR1 LNHDA and CDR2 SQIVND (reference sequence). The length of the CDR3 is 12 residues. This CDR3 is CASSWGADTQYF. Here the CDR3 DNA reads TGTGCCAGTAGCTGGGGGGCAGATACGCAGTATTTT.

The chain employs TRBV6-5 and TRBJ1-2, with D uncertain. CDR1 is MNHEY, CDR2 SVGAGI, per germline. The CDR3 is 12 residues long. Between the trimmed V and J ends, which lost 4 bases and 4 bases, there was a span of 7 bases. The CDR3 DNA is TGTGCCAGCAGTTCCTCAGCCTATGGCTACACCTTC. This encodes CASSSSAYGYTF.

DNA for the CDR3: TGTGCCAGCAGGGAGGACGGGCCGGGGGGCTACACCTTC. The encoded protein is CASREDGPGGYTF. The V and J genes are TRBV2 and TRBJ1-2; D is unclear. V shed 6 bases and J shed 8 bases, with 16 bases lying between them. Germline lookup yields CDR1 SNHLY and CDR2 FYNNEI. The CDR3 has 13 amino acids.

The rearrangement uses TRBV6-5 and TRBJ2-7; 9 bases are a match to TRBD1. From germline, CDR1 is MNHEY and CDR2 SVGAGI. This CDR3 spans 15 amino acids. V was pared by 5 bases and J by 10 bases, with 15 bases of the junction left unmatched. In nucleotides, the CDR3 is TGTGCCAGCAGTCCAAGGGGACAGGGAATAAGTCCTCAGTACTTC. It is translated as CASSPRGQGISPQYF.

CDR3 DNA sequence: TGTGCCGCTAAAGGCGAGGGAGGAGGCAATCAGCCCCAGCATTTT. Translating gives CAAKGEGGGNQPQHF. V is TRBV6-5 and J is TRBJ1-5; no clear D gene. CDR3 length: 15 amino acids. The V end lost 11 bases, the J end lost 2 bases, and 19 bases lay between the germline ends. The germline gives CDR1 MNHEY, CDR2 SVGAGI.

The J gene is TRBJ2-1, the V gene TRBV6-1; a possible D gene is TRBD2 (6 bases). Deletions cut 1 base from V and 0 bases from J, with 7 bases between. The CDR3 totals 15 residues. CDR1 is MNHNS, CDR2 SASEGT, per germline. CDR3 nucleotide sequence: TGTGCCAGCAGTGAAGAAGCGGGCTCCTACAATGAGCAGTTCTTC. It codes for CASSEEAGSYNEQFF.

The chain is built from TRBV7-2 and TRBJ1-5; tentatively, D is TRBD1 (5 bases). V lost 5 bases to trimming and J lost 1 base, with 9 bases between them. In germline, CDR1 is SGHTA, CDR2 FQGNSA. The CDR3 length is 14 residues. The CDR3 protein is CASSQTESNQPQHF. The CDR3 coding sequence is TGTGCCAGCAGCCAGACAGAGAGCAATCAGCCCCAGCATTTT.

The V call is TRBV27, the J call TRBJ1-2; 8 bases are shared with TRBD1. The CDR3 is 13 residues long. Trimming at V came to 7 bases and at J to 6 bases, leaving 7 bases not matched to a gene. CDR1 MNHEY and CDR2 SMNVEV come from the germline V gene (reference sequence). For the CDR3, the DNA is TGTGCCAGCAAGACAGGGGCCGGTAATGGCTACACCTTC. Amino acids: CASKTGAGNGYTF.

The gene calls are TRBV2 and TRBJ1-3; D ambiguous. This CDR3 contains 13 residues. V was shortened by 7 bases and J by 6 bases, with 13 bases between the two germline ends. Germline V gene sequence: CDR1 SNHLY, CDR2 FYNNEI. The CDR3 region has the DNA TGTGCCAGCACAGGTGGTCTCCCAAACACCATATATTTT. Translation: CASTGGLPNTIYF. The whole variable domain, filled in from reference TRBV2 and TRBJ1-3, reads EPEVTQTPSHQVTQMGQEVILRCVPISNHLYFYWYRQILGQKVEFLVSFYNNEISEKSEIFDDQFSVERPDGSNFTLKIRSTKLEDSAMYFCASTGGLPNTIYFGEGSWLTVV.

J is TRBJ2-2 and V is TRBV4-1; 10 bases are shared with TRBD1. After removal of 5 bases from V and 3 bases from J, the junction contained 6 bases not matched to a gene. The CDR3 runs 16 residues. Germline assignment: CDR1 MGHRA and CDR2 YSYEKL. The CDR3: CASSSSGTGDTGELFF. In nucleotides, the CDR3 is TGCGCCAGCAGCTCATCCGGGACAGGGGACACCGGGGAGCTGTTTTTT.

The J gene is TRBJ1-4, the V gene TRBV19; D call uncertain. CDR1 is LNHDA and CDR2 is SQIVND in the germline V gene (reference sequence). Trimming cost V 7 bases and J 0 bases, with 9 bases left between them. The CDR3 is 14 residues long. The chain's CDR3 is CASKATATNEKLFF. Here the CDR3 DNA reads TGTGCCAGTAAGGCGACTGCAACTAATGAAAAACTGTTTTTT.